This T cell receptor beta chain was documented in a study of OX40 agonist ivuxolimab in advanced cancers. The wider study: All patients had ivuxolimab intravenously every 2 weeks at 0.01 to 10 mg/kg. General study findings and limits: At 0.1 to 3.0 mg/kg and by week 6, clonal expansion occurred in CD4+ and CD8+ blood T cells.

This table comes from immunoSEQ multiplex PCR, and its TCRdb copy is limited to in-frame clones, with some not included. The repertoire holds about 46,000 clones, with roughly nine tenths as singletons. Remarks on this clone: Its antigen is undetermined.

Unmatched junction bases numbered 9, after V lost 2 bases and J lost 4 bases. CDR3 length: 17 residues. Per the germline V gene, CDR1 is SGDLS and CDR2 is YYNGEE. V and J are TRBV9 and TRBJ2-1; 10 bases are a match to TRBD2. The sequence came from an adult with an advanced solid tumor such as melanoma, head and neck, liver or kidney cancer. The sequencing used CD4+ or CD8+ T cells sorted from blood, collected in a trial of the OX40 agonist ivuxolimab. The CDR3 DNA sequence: TGTGCCAGCAGCGTGACACAGACTAGCGGGCGGTACAATGAGCAGTTCTTC. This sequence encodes CASSVTQTSGRYNEQFF.